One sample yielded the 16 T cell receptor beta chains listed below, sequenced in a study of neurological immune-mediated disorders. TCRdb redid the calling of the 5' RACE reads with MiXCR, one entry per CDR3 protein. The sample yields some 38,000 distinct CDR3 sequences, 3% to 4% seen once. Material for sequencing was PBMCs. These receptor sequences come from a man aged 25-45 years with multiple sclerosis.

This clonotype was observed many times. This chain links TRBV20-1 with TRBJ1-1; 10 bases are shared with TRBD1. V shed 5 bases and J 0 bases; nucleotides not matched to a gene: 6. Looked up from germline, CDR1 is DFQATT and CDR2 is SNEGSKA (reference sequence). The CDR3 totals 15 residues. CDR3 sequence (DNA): TGCAGTGCTTCGAGGACAGGGGGTTTGAACACTGAAGCTTTCTTT. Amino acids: CSASRTGGLNTEAFF.

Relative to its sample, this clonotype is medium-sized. CDR3 sequence (DNA): TGTGCCAGCAGCCACAATCCGGGACAGGGAACTTACAATGAGCAGTTCTTC. Residues: CASSHNPGQGTYNEQFF. The rearrangement links TRBV12-3 or TRBV12-4 to TRBJ2-1; 9 nucleotides agree with TRBD1. The ends lost 6 bases at V and 4 bases at J; junction bases unmatched: 13. The CDR3 sequence is 17 residues long.

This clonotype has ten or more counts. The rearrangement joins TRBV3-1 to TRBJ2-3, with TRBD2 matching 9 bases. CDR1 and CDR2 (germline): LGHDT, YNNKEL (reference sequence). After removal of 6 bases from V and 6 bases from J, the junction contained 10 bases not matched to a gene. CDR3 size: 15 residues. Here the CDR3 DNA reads TGTGCCAGCAGACGAGCGGGGGGCCCTCTCGATACGCAGTATTTT. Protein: CASRRAGGPLDTQYF.

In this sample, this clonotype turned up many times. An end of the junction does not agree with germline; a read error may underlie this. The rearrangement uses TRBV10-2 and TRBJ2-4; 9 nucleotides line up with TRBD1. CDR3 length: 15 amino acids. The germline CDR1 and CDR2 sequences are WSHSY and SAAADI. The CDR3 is CASSDPGQGTRSADF. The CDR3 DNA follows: TGCGCCAGCAGTGATCCTGGACAGGGGACACGCAGCGCGGACTTC.

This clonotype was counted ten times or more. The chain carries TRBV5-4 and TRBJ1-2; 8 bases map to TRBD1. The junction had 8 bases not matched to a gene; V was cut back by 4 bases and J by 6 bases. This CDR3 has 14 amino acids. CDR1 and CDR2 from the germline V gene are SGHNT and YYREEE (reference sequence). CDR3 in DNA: TGTGCCAGCAGCCCCAGGGGGCGCGATAATGGCTACACCTTC. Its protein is CASSPRGRDNGYTF. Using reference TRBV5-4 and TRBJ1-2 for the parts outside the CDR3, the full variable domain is ETGVTQSPTHLIKTRGQQVTLRCSSQSGHNTVSWYQQALGQGPQFIFQYYREEENGRGNFPPRFSGLQFPNYSSELNVNALELDDSALYLCASSPRGRDNGYTFGSGTRLTVV.

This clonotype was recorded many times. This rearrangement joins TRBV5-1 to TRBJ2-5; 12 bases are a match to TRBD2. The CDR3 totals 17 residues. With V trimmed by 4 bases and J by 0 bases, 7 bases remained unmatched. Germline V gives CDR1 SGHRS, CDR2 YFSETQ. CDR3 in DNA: TGCGCCAGCAGCGCTGGGCTAGCGGGGGGGTACCAAGAGACCCAGTACTTC. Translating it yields CASSAGLAGGYQETQYF.

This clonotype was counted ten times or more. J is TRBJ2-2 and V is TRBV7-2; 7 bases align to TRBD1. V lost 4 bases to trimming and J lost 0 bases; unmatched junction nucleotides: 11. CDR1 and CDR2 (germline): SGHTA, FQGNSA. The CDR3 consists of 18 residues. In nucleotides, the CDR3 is TGTGCCAGCAGCTACCGACGCCGACAGGGCGCGAACACCGGGGAGCTGTTTTTT. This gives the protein CASSYRRRQGANTGELFF.

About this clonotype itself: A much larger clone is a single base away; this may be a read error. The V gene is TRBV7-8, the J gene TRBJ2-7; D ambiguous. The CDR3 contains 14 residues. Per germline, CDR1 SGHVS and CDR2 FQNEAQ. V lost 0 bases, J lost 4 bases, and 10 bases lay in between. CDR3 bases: TGTGCCAGCAGCTTAGCGCATATACCATACGAGCAGTACTTC. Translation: CASSLAHIPYEQYF.

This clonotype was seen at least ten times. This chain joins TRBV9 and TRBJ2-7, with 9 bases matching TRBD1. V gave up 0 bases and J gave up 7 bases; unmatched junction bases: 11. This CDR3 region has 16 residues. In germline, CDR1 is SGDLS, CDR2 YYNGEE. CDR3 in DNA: TGTGCCAGCAGCGTAGTATCTGGGACAGGGACGGGGGAGCAGTACTTC. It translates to CASSVVSGTGTGEQYF.

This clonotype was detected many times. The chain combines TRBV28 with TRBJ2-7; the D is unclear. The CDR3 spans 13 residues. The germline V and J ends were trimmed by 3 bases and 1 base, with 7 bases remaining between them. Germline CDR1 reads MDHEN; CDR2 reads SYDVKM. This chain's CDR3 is CASSLQVSYEQYF. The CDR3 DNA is TGTGCCAGCAGTTTGCAGGTTTCCTACGAGCAGTACTTC.

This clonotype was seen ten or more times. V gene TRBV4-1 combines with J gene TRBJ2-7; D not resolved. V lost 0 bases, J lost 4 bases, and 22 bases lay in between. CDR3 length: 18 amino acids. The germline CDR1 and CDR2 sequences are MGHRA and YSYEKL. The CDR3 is CASSQEAATASRPYEQYF. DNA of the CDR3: TGCGCCAGCAGCCAAGAAGCTGCGACGGCTTCCCGCCCTTACGAGCAGTACTTC.

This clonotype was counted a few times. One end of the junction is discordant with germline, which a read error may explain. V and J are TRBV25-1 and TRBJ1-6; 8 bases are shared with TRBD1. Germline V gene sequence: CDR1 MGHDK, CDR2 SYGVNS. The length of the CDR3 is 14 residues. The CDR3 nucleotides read TGTGCCAGCGCTGCCGGGACAGGCCTCGGCACCCTCAACTTT. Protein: CASAAGTGLGTLNF.

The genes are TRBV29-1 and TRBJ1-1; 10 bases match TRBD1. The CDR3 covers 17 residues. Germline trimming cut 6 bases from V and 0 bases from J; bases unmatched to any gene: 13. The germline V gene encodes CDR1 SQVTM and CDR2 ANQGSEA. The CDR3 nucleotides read TGCAGCGTCCAAGGAAGGACAGGGGGTTCCATGAACACTGAAGCTTTCTTT. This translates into CSVQGRTGGSMNTEAFF.

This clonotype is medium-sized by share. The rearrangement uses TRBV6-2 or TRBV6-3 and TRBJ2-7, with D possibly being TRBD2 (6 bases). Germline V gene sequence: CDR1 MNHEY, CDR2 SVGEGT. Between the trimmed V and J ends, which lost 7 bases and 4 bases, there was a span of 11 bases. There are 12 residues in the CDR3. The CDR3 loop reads CASTGAPYEQYF. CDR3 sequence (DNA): TGTGCCAGCACGGGAGCACCTTACGAGCAGTACTTC.

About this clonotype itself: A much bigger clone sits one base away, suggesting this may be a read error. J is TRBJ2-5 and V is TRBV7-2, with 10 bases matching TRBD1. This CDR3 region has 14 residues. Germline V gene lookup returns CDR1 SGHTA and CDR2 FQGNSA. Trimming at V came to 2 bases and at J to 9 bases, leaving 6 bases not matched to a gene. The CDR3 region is CASSLYGQGGSQYF. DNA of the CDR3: TGTGCCAGCAGCTTATACGGACAGGGGGGCTCCCAGTACTTC.

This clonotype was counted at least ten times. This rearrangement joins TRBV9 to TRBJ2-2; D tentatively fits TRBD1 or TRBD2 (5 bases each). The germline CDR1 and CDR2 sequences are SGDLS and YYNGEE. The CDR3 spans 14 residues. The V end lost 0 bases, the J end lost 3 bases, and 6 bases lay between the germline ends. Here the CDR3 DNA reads TGTGCCAGCAGCGTAGGAGGGGACACCGGGGAGCTGTTTTTT. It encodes CASSVGGDTGELFF.